Sequencing of this TCR beta chain was carried out in a study of human T cells and chemical hapten exposure. V dropped 0 bases and J dropped 7 bases, with 16 bases sitting between them. Germline assignment: CDR1 DFQATT and CDR2 SNEGSKA (reference sequence). The CDR3 length is 16 residues. Overall study results and limits: DPC sensitization did not alter TCRs above 1 in 1000 frequency.

Within the library, unique molecular identifiers were attached to each individual cDNA molecule. TCRdb analysed the RACE reads with MiXCR anew, one entry per CDR3 protein. The sample consists of 70,000 to 95,000 distinct CDR3 sequences, about 8.6% of them appearing once. In this sample, this clonotype turned up many times. Its matching antigen is unknown. The sample's time point: healthy volunteer bleed at 6 weeks. Unseparated into fractions, whole blood served as the source from which total RNA was extracted. V gene TRBV20-1 combines with J gene TRBJ1-6; no reliable D call. The origin of this receptor is a female donor in good health. Some clones in this sample may be carry-over from other donors' samples. The sample comprised whole blood. The CDR3 DNA reads TGCAGTGCTAGAGAAGGGAGTGAAAAGCCGAATTCACCCCTCCACTTT. As protein: CSAREGSEKPNSPLHF.